These T cell receptor beta chains were read from a single sample in a study of shared clonotypes between healthy human individuals. The method was immunoSEQ multiplex PCR; TCRdb's version includes in-frame clones alone and lacks a portion of them. The sample consists of around 700,000 clones, around 73% of them appearing once. Sequenced material: memory CD4+ T cells sorted from blood. The receptors were sampled from a woman aged 25 to 39 in good health. The CDR3 runs from the conserved cysteine through the conserved F or W. A D gene is named only where the DNA matches it firmly. Size is omitted from some rows. Given values are once, few, many or a class for expanded clones.

>NA|TRBV4-1|NA|TRBJ2-3
TGCGCCAGCAGCAGACTAGAAGGACGTAACACAGATACGCAGTATTTT
CASSRLEGRNTDTQYF
>NA|TRBV6-1|NA|TRBJ2-5
TGTGCCAGCAGTGAAGTTAGGTCAGAGACCCAGTACTTC
CASSEVRSETQYF
>NA|TRBV7-8|TRBD1|TRBJ1-2
TGTGCCAGCAGCAAGGACAGGGCTAACTATGGCTACACCTTC
CASSKDRANYGYTF
>once|TRBV2|NA|TRBJ2-1
TGTGCCAGCAGCGGGTCTAGTTGGATGATGGGTGAGCAGTTCTTC
CASSGSSWMMGEQFF
>once|TRBV6-5|NA|TRBJ2-1
TGTGCCAGCAGTCGCCGAACCAGTGGTGAGCAGTTCTTC
CASSRRTSGEQFF
>NA|TRBV27|NA|TRBJ1-1
TGTGCCAGCAGTTTATGGGCAGGGGAGAGCGACACTGAAGCTTTCTTT
CASSLWAGESDTEAFF
>NA|TRBV6-1|NA|TRBJ1-1
TGTGCCAGCAGCTCTAGGGGGACACGTGAAGCTTTCTTT
CASSSRGTREAFF
>NA|TRBV6-1|NA|TRBJ1-4
TGTGCCAGCGCAAGATCAACTAATGAAAAACTGTTTTTT
CASARSTNEKLFF
>NA|TRBV6-1|TRBD1|TRBJ2-5
TGTGCCAGCAGTGAATCGGTTTGGACAGGGGGAAGAGAGACCCAGTACTTC
CASSESVWTGGRETQYF
>NA|TRBV2|TRBD2|TRBJ2-1
TGTGCCAGCAGGGGGACTAGTTCCCCCACGGGTGAGCAGTTCTTC
CASRGTSSPTGEQFF
>NA|TRBV21-1|NA|TRBJ1-5
TGTGCCAGCAGCACCAGAGGAGGGCATTTT
CASSTRGGHF
>NA|TRBV5-1|TRBD1|TRBJ1-2
TGCGCCAGCAGCTTGGACGGCACAGGGGGTGGTGGCTATGGCTACACCTTC
CASSLDGTGGGGYGYTF
>NA|TRBV2|NA|TRBJ2-1
TGTGCCAGCAGTGCCCTATGGGCTAGCTATGAGCAGTTCTTC
CASSALWASYEQFF
>NA|TRBV2|TRBD2|TRBJ2-6
TGTGCCAGCAGGTCCGGGACTAGCGGGAGGAGGGGTGGGGCCAACGTCCTGACTTTC
CASRSGTSGRRGGANVLTF
>many|TRBV7-2|NA|TRBJ2-4
TGTGCCAGCAGCTTAGGACCCCGCATGATGCTTCCCCAATTAAACATTCAGTACTTC
CASSLGPRMMLPQLNIQYF
>NA|TRBV7-9|TRBD2|TRBJ2-7
TGTGCCAGCAGCTTAGGTCTGCTAGCGGACTCCTACGAGCAGTACTTC
CASSLGLLADSYEQYF
>NA|TRBV7-9|TRBD1|TRBJ2-7
TGTGCCAGCAGCTTCGGGACAGGGGCCCACGAGCAGTACTTC
CASSFGTGAHEQYF
>NA|TRBV14|NA|TRBJ1-1
TGTGCCAGCAGCCCTCAGAGGAACACTGAAGCTTTCTTT
CASSPQRNTEAFF
>NA|TRBV2|NA|TRBJ1-2
TGTGCCAGCAGTGAGAAGGGGTATGGCTACACCTTC
CASSEKGYGYTF
>NA|TRBV18|NA|TRBJ2-7
TGTGCCAGCTCACAGACTAACAGGGGGAGGGTCTACGAGCAGTACTTC
CASSQTNRGRVYEQYF
>NA|TRBV5-6|NA|TRBJ1-1
TGTGCCAGCAGCTTGAGAGGCTCTGAAGCTTTCTTT
CASSLRGSEAFF
>NA|TRBV2|TRBD1|TRBJ2-3
TGTGCCAGCGGACAGGGACTTAGCACAGATACGCAGTATTTT
CASGQGLSTDTQYF
>NA|TRBV28|NA|TRBJ2-7
TGTGCCAGCAGTGCATATTCCTACGAGCAGTACTTC
CASSAYSYEQYF
>NA|TRBV19|NA|TRBJ1-2
TGTGCCAGTAGTATGCTACAGGGTCCCCGGGGCTACACCTTC
CASSMLQGPRGYTF
>NA|TRBV6-1|TRBD2|TRBJ2-3
TGTGCCAGCAGCCGGGGGGTTGGGGGCACAGATACGCAGTATTTT
CASSRGVGGTDTQYF
>NA|TRBV5-1|TRBD1|TRBJ2-7
TGCGCCAGCAGCTCCGGGACAGGGGGCCTCCAGCAGTACTTC
CASSSGTGGLQQYF
>NA|TRBV9|TRBD2|TRBJ2-3
TGTGCCAGCAGCGGAAGACTAGCGGGAAAAGGCACAGATACGCAGTATTTT
CASSGRLAGKGTDTQYF
>NA|TRBV27|NA|TRBJ1-2
TGTGCCAGCAGTCCCATGTCGCGGGGTGGCTACACCTTC
CASSPMSRGGYTF
>NA|TRBV6-6|TRBD2|TRBJ2-1
TGTGCCAGCAGATCCCCCGGGACTACGGGGGAGCAGTTCTTC
CASRSPGTTGEQFF
>once|TRBV5-1|TRBD2|TRBJ2-7
TGCGCCAGCAGCCTGGACAGGACTAGCGGGAGTTCCCACGAGCAGTACTTC
CASSLDRTSGSSHEQYF
>NA|TRBV28|NA|TRBJ2-2
TGTGCCAGCAGTTTACCACAATGGGGGTCCGCGAACACCGGGGAGCTGTTTTTT
CASSLPQWGSANTGELFF
>NA|TRBV4-2|NA|TRBJ2-7
TGTGCCAGCAGCCAAGAGGTTGCAAGGATTTCCTACGAGCAGTACTTC
CASSQEVARISYEQYF
>NA|TRBV7-2|TRBD2|TRBJ2-1
TGTGCCAGCAGCATCGCCCTAGCGGGAGGGCAGTTCTTC
CASSIALAGGQFF